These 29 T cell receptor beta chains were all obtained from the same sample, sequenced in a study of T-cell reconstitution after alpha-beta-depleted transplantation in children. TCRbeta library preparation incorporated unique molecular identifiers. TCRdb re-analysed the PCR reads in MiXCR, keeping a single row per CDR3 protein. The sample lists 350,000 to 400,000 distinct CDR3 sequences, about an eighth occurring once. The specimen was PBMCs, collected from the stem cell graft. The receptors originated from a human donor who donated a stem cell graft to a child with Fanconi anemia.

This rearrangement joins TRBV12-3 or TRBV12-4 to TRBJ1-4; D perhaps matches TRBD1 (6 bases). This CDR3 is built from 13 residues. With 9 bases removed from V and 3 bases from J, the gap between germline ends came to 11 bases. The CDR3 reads CASTGSANEKLFF. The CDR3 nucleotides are TGTGCCAGTACAGGGTCGGCTAATGAAAAACTGTTTTTT.

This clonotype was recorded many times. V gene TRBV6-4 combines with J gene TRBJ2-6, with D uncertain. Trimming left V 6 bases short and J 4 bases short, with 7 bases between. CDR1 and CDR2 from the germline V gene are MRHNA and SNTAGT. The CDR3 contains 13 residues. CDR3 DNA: TGTGCCAGCAGCGCCCGGGGGGCCAACGTCCTGACTTTC. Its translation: CASSARGANVLTF.

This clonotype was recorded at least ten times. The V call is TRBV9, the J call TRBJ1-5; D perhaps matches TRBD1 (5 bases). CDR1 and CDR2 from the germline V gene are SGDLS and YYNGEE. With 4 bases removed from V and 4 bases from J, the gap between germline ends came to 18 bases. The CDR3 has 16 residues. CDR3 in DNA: TGTGCCAGCAGCCCCGAGGCGGGGCCAGTAAATCAGCCCCAGCATTTT. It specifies CASSPEAGPVNQPQHF.

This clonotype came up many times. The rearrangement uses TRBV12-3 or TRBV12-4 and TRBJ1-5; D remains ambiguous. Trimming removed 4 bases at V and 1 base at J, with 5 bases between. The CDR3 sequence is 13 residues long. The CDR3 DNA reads TGTGCCAGCAGTTACGACAGCAATCAGCCCCAGCATTTT. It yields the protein CASSYDSNQPQHF.

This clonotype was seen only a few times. The chain's CDR3 is CASTRPGQGRELFF. CDR3 in DNA: TGTGCCAGCACCAGGCCGGGACAGGGTCGTGAGCTGTTTTTT. The V gene is TRBV28, the J gene TRBJ2-2, with 9 bases fitting TRBD1. The CDR3 runs 14 residues. The V and J ends lost 7 bases and 11 bases, in that order; junction bases with no gene match: 11. Germline V gene lookup returns CDR1 MDHEN and CDR2 SYDVKM.

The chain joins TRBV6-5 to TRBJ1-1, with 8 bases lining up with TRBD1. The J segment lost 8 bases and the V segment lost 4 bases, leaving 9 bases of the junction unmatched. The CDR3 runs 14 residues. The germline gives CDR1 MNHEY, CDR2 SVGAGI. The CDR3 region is CASSLRDRTEEAFF. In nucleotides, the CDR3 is TGTGCCAGCAGTTTACGGGACAGGACGGAAGAAGCTTTCTTT.

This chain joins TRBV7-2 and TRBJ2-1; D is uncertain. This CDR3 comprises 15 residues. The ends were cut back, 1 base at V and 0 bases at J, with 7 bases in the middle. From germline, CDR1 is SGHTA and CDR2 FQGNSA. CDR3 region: CASSLVPHSYNEQFF. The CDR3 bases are TGTGCCAGCAGCTTAGTCCCCCACTCCTACAATGAGCAGTTCTTC.

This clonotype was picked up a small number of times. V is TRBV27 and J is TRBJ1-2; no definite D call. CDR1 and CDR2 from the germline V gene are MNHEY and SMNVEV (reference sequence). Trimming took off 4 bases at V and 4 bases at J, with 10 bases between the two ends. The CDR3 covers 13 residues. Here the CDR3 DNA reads TGTGCCAGCAGTTCCCACGTCGGCTATGGCTACACCTTC. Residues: CASSSHVGYGYTF.

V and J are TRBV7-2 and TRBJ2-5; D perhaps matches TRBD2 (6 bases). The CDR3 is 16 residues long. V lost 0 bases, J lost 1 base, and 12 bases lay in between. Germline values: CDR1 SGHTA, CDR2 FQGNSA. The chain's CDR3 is CASSLAPGGGQETQYF. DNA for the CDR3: TGTGCCAGCAGCTTAGCCCCCGGGGGAGGCCAAGAGACCCAGTACTTC.

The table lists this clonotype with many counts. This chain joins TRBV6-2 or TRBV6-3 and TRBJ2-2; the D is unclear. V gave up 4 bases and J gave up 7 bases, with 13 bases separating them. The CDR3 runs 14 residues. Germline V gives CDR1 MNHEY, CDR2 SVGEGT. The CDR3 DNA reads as TGTGCCAGCAGTTCCAGAGTCCTTTACGGGGAGCTGTTTTTT. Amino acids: CASSSRVLYGELFF.

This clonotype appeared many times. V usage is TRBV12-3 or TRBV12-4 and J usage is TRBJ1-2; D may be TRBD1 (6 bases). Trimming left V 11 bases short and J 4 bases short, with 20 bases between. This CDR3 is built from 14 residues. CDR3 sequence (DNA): TGTGCCGGCTCCCCGGGGGGCGTTCGCTATGGCTACACCTTC. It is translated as CAGSPGGVRYGYTF.

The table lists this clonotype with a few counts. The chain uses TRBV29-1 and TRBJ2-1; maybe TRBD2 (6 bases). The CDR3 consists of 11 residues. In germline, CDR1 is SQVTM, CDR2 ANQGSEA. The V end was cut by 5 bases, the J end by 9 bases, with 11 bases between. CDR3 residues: CSVPVGGEQFF. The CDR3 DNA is TGCAGCGTTCCTGTGGGGGGTGAGCAGTTCTTC.

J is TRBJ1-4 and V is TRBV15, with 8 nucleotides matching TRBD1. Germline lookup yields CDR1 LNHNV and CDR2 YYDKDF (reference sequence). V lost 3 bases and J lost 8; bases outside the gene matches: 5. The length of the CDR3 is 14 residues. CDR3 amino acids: CATSSETGAEKLFF. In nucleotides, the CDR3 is TGTGCCACCAGCAGTGAGACAGGGGCGGAAAAACTGTTTTTT. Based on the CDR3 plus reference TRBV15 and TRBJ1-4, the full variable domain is DAMVIQNPRYQVTQFGKPVTLSCSQTLNHNVMYWYQQKSSQAPKLLFHYYDKDFNNEADTPDNFQSRRPNTSFCFLDIRSPGLGDTAMYLCATSSETGAEKLFFGSGTQLSVL.

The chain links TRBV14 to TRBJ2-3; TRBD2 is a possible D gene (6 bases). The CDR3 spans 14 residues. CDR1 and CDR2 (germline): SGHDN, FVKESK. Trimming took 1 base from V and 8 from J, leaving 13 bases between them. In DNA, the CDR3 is TGTGCCAGCAGCCAAGTCGGAGGGCAGGGTACGCAGTATTTT. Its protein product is CASSQVGGQGTQYF.

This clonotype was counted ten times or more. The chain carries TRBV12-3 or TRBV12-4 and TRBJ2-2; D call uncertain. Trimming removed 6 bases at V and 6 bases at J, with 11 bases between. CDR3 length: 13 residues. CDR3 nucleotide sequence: TGTGCCAGCAGCCTTCGCGGTTCCGGGGAGCTGTTTTTT. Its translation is CASSLRGSGELFF.

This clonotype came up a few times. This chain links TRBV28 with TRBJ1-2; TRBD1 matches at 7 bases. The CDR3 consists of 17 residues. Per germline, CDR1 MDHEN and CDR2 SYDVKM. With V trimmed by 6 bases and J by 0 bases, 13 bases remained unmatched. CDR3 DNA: TGTGCCAGCAGAAAGAACCTCCGGGACAGAACTAACTATGGCTACACCTTC. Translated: CASRKNLRDRTNYGYTF.

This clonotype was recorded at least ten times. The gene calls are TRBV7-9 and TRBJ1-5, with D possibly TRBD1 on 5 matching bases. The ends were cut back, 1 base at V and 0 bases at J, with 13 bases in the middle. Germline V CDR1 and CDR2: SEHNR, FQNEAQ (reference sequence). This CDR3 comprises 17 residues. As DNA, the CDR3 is TGTGCCAGCAGCTTAGATGCGAGAGGGGATAGCAATCAGCCCCAGCATTTT. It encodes CASSLDARGDSNQPQHF. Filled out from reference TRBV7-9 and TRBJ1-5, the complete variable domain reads DTGVSQNPRHKITKRGQNVTFRCDPISEHNRLYWYRQTLGQGPEFLTYFQNEAQLEKSRLLSDRFSAERPKGSFSTLEIQRTEQGDSAMYLCASSLDARGDSNQPQHFGDGTRLSIL.

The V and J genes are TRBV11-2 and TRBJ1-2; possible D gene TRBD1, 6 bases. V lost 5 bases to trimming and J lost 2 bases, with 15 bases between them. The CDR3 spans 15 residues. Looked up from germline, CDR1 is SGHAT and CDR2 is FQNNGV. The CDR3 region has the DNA TGTGCCAGCAGCCAATTCCAGGGGTGGAACTATGGCTACACCTTC. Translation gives CASSQFQGWNYGYTF. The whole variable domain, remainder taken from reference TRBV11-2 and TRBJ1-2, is EAGVAQSPRYKIIEKRQSVAFWCNPISGHATLYWYQQILGQGPKLLIQFQNNGVVDDSQLPKDRFSAERLKGVDSTLKIQPAKLEDSAVYLCASSQFQGWNYGYTFGSGTRLTVV.

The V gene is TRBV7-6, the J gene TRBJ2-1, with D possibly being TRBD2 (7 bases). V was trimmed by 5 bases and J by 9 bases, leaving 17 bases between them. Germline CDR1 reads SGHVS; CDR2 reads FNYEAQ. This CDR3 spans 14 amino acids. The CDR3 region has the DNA TGTGCCAGCAGCGTGGGGGGGCCTCCCGTTGAGCAGTTCTTC. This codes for CASSVGGPPVEQFF.

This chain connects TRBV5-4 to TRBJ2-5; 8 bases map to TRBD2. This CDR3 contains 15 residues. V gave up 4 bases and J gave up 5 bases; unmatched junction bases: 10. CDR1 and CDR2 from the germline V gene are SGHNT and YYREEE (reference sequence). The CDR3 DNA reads TGTGCCAGCAGCCCCCCACGCGGGGGGAAGGAGACCCAGTACTTC. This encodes CASSPPRGGKETQYF.

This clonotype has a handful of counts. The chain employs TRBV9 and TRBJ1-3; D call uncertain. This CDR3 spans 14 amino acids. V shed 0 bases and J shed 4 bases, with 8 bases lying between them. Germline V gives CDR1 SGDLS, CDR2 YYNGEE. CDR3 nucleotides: TGTGCCAGCAGCGTAGAACACGAGGGAAACACCATATATTTT. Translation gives CASSVEHEGNTIYF.

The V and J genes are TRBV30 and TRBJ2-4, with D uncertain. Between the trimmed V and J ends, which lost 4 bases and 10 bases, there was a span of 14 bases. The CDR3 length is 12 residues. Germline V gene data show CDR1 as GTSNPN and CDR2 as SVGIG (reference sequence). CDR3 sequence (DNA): TGTGCCTGGACCTCGGGTGATCGTATTCAGTACTTC. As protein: CAWTSGDRIQYF.

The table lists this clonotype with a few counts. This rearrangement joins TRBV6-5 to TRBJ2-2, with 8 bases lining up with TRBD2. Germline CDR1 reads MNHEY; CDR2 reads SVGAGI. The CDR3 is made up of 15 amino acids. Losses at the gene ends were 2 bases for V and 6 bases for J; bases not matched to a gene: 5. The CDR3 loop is CASSYPGLDAGELFF. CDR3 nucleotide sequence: TGTGCCAGCAGTTACCCGGGACTAGATGCCGGGGAGCTGTTTTTT.

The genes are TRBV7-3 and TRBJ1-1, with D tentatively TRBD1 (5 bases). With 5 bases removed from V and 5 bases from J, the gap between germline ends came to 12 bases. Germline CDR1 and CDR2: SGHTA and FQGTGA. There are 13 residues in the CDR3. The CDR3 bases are TGTGCCAGCAGCCCGGGACTCCTTACTGAAGCTTTCTTT. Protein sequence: CASSPGLLTEAFF.

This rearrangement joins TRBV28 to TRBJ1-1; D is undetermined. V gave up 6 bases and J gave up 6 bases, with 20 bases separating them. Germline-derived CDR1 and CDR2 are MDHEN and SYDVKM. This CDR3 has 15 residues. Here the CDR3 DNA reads TGTGCCAGCAGCCCCCCCCGGGGAGTGGCAGCTGAAGCTTTCTTT. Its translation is CASSPPRGVAAEAFF.

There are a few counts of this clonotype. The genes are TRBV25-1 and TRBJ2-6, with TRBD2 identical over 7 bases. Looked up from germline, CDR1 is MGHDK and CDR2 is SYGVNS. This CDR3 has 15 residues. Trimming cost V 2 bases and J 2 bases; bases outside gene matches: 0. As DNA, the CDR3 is TGTGCCAGCAGTGAAGGGGGGGCTGGGGCCAACGTCCTGACTTTC. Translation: CASSEGGAGANVLTF.

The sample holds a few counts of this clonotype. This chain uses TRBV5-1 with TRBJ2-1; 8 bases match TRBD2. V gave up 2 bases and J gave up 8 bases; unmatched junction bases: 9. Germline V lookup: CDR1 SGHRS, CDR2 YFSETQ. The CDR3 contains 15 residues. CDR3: CASSLILRGEDEQFF. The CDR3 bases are TGCGCCAGCAGCTTAATTTTGCGGGGGGAAGATGAGCAGTTCTTC.

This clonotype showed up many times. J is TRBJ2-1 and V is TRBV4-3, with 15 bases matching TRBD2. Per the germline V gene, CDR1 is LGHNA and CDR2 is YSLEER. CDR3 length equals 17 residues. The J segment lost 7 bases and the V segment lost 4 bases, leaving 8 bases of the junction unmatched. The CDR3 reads CASSLGLAGGPGNEQFF. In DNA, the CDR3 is TGCGCCAGCAGCCTTGGACTAGCGGGGGGGCCTGGGAATGAGCAGTTCTTC.

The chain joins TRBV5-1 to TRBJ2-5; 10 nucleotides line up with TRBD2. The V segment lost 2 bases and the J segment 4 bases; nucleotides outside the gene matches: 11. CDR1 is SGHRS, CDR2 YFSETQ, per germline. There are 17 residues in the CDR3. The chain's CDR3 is CASSFSSSGGLGETQYF. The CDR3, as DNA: TGCGCCAGCAGCTTTTCATCTAGCGGGGGCCTGGGAGAGACCCAGTACTTC.